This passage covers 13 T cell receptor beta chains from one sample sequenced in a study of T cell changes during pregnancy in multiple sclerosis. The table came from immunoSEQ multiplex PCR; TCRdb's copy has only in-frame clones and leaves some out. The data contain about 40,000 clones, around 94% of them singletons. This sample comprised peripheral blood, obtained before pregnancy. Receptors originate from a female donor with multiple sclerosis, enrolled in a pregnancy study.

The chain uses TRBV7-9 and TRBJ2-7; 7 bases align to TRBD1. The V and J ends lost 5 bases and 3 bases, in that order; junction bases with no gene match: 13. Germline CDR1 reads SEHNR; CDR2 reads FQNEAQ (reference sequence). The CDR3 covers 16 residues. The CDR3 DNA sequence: TGTGCCAGCAGCACCCGTCAGACAGGGAAGAACTACGAGCAGTACTTC. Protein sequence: CASSTRQTGKNYEQYF. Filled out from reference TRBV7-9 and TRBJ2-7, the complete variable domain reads DTGVSQNPRHKITKRGQNVTFRCDPISEHNRLYWYRQTLGQGPEFLTYFQNEAQLEKSRLLSDRFSAERPKGSFSTLEIQRTEQGDSAMYLCASSTRQTGKNYEQYFGPGTRLTVT.

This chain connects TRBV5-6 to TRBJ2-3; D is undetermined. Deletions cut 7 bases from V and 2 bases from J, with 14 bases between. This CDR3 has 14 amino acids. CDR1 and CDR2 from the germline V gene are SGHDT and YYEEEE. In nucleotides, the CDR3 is TGTGCCAGCCACACTATTACTTACACAGATACGCAGTATTTT. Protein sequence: CASHTITYTDTQYF.

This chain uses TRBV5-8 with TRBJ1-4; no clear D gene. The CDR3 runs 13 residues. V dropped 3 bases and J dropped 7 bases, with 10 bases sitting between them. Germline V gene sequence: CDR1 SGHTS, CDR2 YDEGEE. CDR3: CASSWWGAEKLFF. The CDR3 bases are TGTGCCAGCAGCTGGTGGGGAGCTGAAAAACTGTTTTTT.

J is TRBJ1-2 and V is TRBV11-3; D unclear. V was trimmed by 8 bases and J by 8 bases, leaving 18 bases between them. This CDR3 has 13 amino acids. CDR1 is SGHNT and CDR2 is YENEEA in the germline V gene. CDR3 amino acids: CASPPRSREGYTF. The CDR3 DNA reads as TGTGCCAGCCCCCCACGGTCCCGCGAGGGCTACACCTTC.

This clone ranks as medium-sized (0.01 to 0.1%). CDR3 residues: CASSSLTGKVNTEAFF. DNA of the CDR3: TGTGCCAGCAGTTCCCTGACAGGGAAGGTGAACACTGAAGCTTTCTTT. V is TRBV27 and J is TRBJ1-1, with 7 nucleotides matching TRBD1. V lost 4 bases and J lost 0; bases outside the gene matches: 8. This CDR3 has 16 residues. CDR1 is MNHEY and CDR2 is SMNVEV in the germline V gene (reference sequence).

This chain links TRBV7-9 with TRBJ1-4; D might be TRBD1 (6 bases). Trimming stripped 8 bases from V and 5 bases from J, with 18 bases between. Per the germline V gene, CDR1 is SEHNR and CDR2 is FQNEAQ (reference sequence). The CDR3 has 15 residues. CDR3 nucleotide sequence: TGTGCCAGCGGGCGGGGGGCGCCACTAAATGAAAAACTGTTTTTT. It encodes CASGRGAPLNEKLFF. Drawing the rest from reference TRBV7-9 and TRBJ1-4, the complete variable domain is DTGVSQNPRHKITKRGQNVTFRCDPISEHNRLYWYRQTLGQGPEFLTYFQNEAQLEKSRLLSDRFSAERPKGSFSTLEIQRTEQGDSAMYLCASGRGAPLNEKLFFGSGTQLSVL.

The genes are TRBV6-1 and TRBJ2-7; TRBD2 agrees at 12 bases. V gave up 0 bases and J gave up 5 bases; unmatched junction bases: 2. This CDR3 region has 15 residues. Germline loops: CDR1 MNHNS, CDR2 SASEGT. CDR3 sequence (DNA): TGTGCCAGCAGTGAAGCTCTAGCGGGAGGGAACGAGCAGTACTTC. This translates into CASSEALAGGNEQYF.

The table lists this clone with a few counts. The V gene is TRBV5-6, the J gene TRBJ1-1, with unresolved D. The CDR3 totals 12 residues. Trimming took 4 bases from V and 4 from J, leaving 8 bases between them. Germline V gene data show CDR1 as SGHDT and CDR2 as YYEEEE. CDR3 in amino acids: CASSRGGTEAFF. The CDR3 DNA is TGTGCCAGCAGCCGCGGAGGCACTGAAGCTTTCTTT.

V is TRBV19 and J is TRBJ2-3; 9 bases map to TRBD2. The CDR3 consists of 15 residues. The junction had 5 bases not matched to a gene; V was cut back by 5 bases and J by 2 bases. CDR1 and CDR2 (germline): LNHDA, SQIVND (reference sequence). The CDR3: CASSFPSGDTDTQYF. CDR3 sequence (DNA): TGTGCCAGTAGTTTCCCTAGCGGGGACACAGATACGCAGTATTTT.

The CDR3 sequence is CASRFGLPQPQHF. DNA for the CDR3: TGTGCCAGCAGGTTCGGACTCCCCCAGCCCCAGCATTTT. The chain is built from TRBV2 and TRBJ1-5; D gene ambiguous. The V gene's germline CDR1 is SNHLY and CDR2 FYNNEI. V lost 6 bases, J lost 7 bases, and 13 bases lay in between. The CDR3 consists of 13 residues.

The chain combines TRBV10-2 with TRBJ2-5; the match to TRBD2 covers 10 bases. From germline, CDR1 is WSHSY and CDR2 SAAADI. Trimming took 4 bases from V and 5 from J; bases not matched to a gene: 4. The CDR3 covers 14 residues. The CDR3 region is CASSGGTSVETQYF. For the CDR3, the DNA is TGCGCCAGCAGTGGGGGGACTAGCGTGGAGACCCAGTACTTC.

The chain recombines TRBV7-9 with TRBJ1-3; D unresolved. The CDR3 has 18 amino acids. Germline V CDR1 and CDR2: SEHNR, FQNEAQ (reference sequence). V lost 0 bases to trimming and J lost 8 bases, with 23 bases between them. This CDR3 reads CASSLAFGLRKTVHTIYF. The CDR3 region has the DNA TGTGCCAGCAGCTTAGCTTTCGGACTCCGTAAAACGGTGCACACCATATATTTT.

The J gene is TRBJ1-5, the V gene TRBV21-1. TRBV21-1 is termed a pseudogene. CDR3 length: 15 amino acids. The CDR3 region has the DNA TGTGCCAGCAGCAAAGAAGAAGGGGGGGATCAGCCCCAGCATTTT. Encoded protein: CASSKEEGGDQPQHF.